These 29 T cell receptor beta chains share one sample of origin, sequenced in a study of T-cell memory formation after mild COVID-19. A single record per CDR3 protein comes from TCRdb applying MiXCR to the 5' RACE reads. Here the sample spans about 270,000 distinct CDR3 sequences, 15% to 19% being singletons. What was sequenced was PBMCs or a T cell subset sorted from them (not recorded which). The receptors were sampled from an adult woman who had mild COVID-19 (a few samples of this study predate the infection). Cell type and time point are not known.

This clonotype was counted a few times. J is TRBJ2-2 and V is TRBV18, with 7 bases fitting TRBD1. CDR1 is KGHSH and CDR2 is LQKENI in the germline V gene. V shed 1 base, J shed 1 base, and the junction held 3 bases outside the gene matches. The CDR3 has 16 amino acids. The CDR3 is CASSPRQGLNTGELFF. The CDR3 DNA reads TGTGCCAGCTCACCACGACAGGGTTTGAACACCGGGGAGCTGTTTTTT.

The chain couples TRBV4-3 to TRBJ1-5; D is possibly TRBD1 (5 bases). The V gene's germline CDR1 is LGHNA and CDR2 YSLEER. The V end was cut by 0 bases, the J end by 7 bases, with 7 bases between. This CDR3 has 13 residues. The CDR3, as DNA: TGCGCCAGCAGCCAAGAAGGGGAACAGCCCCAGCATTTT. Protein product: CASSQEGEQPQHF.

CDR3 sequence reads: CASSFSGTANSPLHF. For the CDR3, the DNA is TGTGCCAGCAGCTTCTCCGGGACGGCTAATTCACCCCTCCACTTT. The V and J genes are TRBV5-4 and TRBJ1-6; a weak D match, TRBD1 (5 bases). CDR1 and CDR2 (germline): SGHNT, YYREEE (reference sequence). V gave up 2 bases and J gave up 6 bases, with 12 bases separating them. The CDR3 loop spans 15 amino acids.

This clonotype was seen more than once but under ten times. The chain combines TRBV12-3 or TRBV12-4 with TRBJ2-3; D may be TRBD2 (6 bases). The CDR3 is 14 residues long. The V and J ends lost 5 bases and 6 bases respectively, with 15 bases between them. The CDR3 here is CASSPREMADTQYF. The CDR3 nucleotides are TGTGCCAGCAGTCCCCGGGAGATGGCGGATACGCAGTATTTT.

The rearrangement links TRBV20-1 to TRBJ2-7; D could derive from TRBD1 or TRBD2 (5 bases each). The V end was cut by 1 base, the J end by 0 bases, with 13 bases between. Germline CDR1 and CDR2: DFQATT and SNEGSKA (reference sequence). CDR3 length: 15 amino acids. CDR3 in amino acids: CSARVPGTSSYEQYF. CDR3 nucleotide sequence: TGCAGTGCTAGAGTACCCGGGACCAGCTCCTACGAGCAGTACTTC.

This clonotype was counted a few times. The chain employs TRBV4-3 and TRBJ2-2; TRBD2 might be the D (6 bases). CDR1 LGHNA and CDR2 YSLEER come from the germline V gene. V dropped 0 bases and J dropped 5 bases, with 7 bases sitting between them. The CDR3 is 14 residues long. The CDR3 nucleotides are TGCGCCAGCAGCCAAGAGAGCGGGACCGGGGAGCTGTTTTTT. It codes for CASSQESGTGELFF.

The chain carries TRBV6-2 or TRBV6-3 and TRBJ1-5; D gene uncertain. Looked up from germline, CDR1 is MNHEY and CDR2 is SVGEGT. The CDR3 is 13 amino acids. Trimming removed 4 bases at V and 9 bases at J, with 13 bases between. The CDR3 region is CASSSPPLRPQHF. In DNA form, the CDR3 reads TGTGCCAGCAGTTCTCCCCCCCTACGGCCCCAGCATTTT.

This rearrangement joins TRBV24-1 to TRBJ2-7, with TRBD1 as a possible D gene (5 bases). Trimming removed 4 bases at V and 4 bases at J, with 13 bases between. Germline V gene sequence: CDR1 KGHDR, CDR2 SFDVKD. CDR3 length: 14 residues. The CDR3 here is CATSDSSDRYEQYF. The CDR3 DNA reads as TGTGCCACCAGTGACTCATCAGACAGATACGAGCAGTACTTC.

CDR3 residues: CASSQGRETEAFF. The CDR3 DNA sequence: TGCGCCAGCAGCCAGGGACGGGAAACTGAAGCTTTCTTT. The V call is TRBV5-1, the J call TRBJ1-1; maybe TRBD1 (5 bases). This CDR3 is built from 13 residues. V shed 4 bases and J shed 5 bases, with 12 bases lying between them. Germline V gene data show CDR1 as SGHRS and CDR2 as YFSETQ.

This clonotype was counted between two and nine times. This rearrangement joins TRBV3-1 to TRBJ2-1; weak D call: TRBD2 (6 bases). CDR3 length equals 15 residues. V was shortened by 7 bases and J by 5 bases, with 18 bases between the two germline ends. Looked up from germline, CDR1 is LGHDT and CDR2 is YNNKEL (reference sequence). The CDR3 DNA reads as TGTGCCAGCACCCCCGGGACTCTATCCAACAATGAGCAGTTCTTC. Amino acids: CASTPGTLSNNEQFF.

This rearrangement joins TRBV7-9 to TRBJ2-7, with D uncertain. With 5 bases removed from V and 6 bases from J, the gap between germline ends came to 17 bases. Germline V CDR1 and CDR2: SEHNR, FQNEAQ (reference sequence). The CDR3 sequence is 14 residues long. CDR3 DNA sequence: TGTGCCAGCAGCCCCGAGACCGGGTTTAGCGAGCAGTACTTC. It translates to CASSPETGFSEQYF.

This clonotype turned up a few times. The chain links TRBV7-6 to TRBJ2-7; a possible D gene is TRBD2 (7 bases). This CDR3 has 15 amino acids. CDR1 is SGHVS, CDR2 FNYEAQ, per germline. Deletions cut 1 base from V and 4 bases from J, with 14 bases between. The CDR3 nucleotides read TGTGCCAGCAGCTTAGAGGGAGGGGGGGCATACGAGCAGTACTTC. As protein: CASSLEGGGAYEQYF. Using reference TRBV7-6 and TRBJ2-7 for the parts outside the CDR3, the full variable domain is GAGVSQSPRYKVTKRGQDVALRCDPISGHVSLYWYRQALGQGPEFLTYFNYEAQQDKSGLPNDRFSAERPEGSISTLTIQRTEQRDSAMYRCASSLEGGGAYEQYFGPGTRLTVT.

This clonotype was observed a handful of times. The CDR3, as DNA: TGCGCCAGCAGCTTGAATGGGGGGCCCTACAATGAGCAGTTCTTC. As protein: CASSLNGGPYNEQFF. This chain connects TRBV5-1 to TRBJ2-1; D assignment may be TRBD1 or TRBD2 (6 bases each). Trimming cost V 1 base and J 2 bases, with 10 bases left between them. CDR1 is SGHRS, CDR2 YFSETQ, per germline. The CDR3 extends over 15 amino acids.

The rearrangement links TRBV20-1 to TRBJ2-3; 10 nucleotides match TRBD2. The V and J ends lost 4 bases and 8 bases, in that order; junction bases with no gene match: 9. CDR3 length equals 14 residues. Germline V gene lookup returns CDR1 DFQATT and CDR2 SNEGSKA (reference sequence). CDR3 in amino acids: CSAKNSGRGVTQYF. The CDR3 region has the DNA TGCAGTGCTAAGAACAGCGGGAGGGGGGTTACGCAGTATTTT.

The chain uses TRBV20-1 and TRBJ2-5; tentatively, D is TRBD2 (6 bases). Trimming left V 3 bases short and J 4 bases short, with 6 bases between. There are 11 residues in the CDR3. Germline V gene sequence: CDR1 DFQATT, CDR2 SNEGSKA (reference sequence). CDR3 sequence reads: CSASGGETQYF. CDR3 sequence (DNA): TGCAGTGCTAGCGGGGGAGAGACCCAGTACTTC.

The V gene is TRBV30, the J gene TRBJ2-1, with D possibly TRBD2 on 5 matching bases. Deletions cut 0 bases from V and 4 bases from J, with 16 bases between. Germline V lookup: CDR1 GTSNPN, CDR2 SVGIG (reference sequence). The CDR3 is 16 residues long. In DNA, the CDR3 is TGTGCCTGGAGTGTAAACGGCCTAGCCGTATACAATGAGCAGTTCTTC. It translates to CAWSVNGLAVYNEQFF.

This clonotype was seen more than once but under ten times. V gene TRBV4-1 combines with J gene TRBJ2-3; the match to TRBD2 covers 9 bases. There are 18 residues in the CDR3. The junction had 15 bases not matched to a gene; V was cut back by 4 bases and J by 4 bases. Germline CDR1 is MGHRA and CDR2 is YSYEKL. The CDR3 sequence: CASSPDPGLAGEADTQYF. The CDR3 nucleotides read TGCGCCAGCAGCCCCGATCCCGGGTTAGCGGGGGAAGCAGATACGCAGTATTTT.

This clonotype was seen ten or more times. In DNA, the CDR3 is TGCGCCAGCAGCCGGGGGTCCGGGGCCAACGTCCTGACTTTC. Translation gives CASSRGSGANVLTF. The chain couples TRBV5-1 to TRBJ2-6, with a possible D match to TRBD2 (6 bases). Germline-derived CDR1 and CDR2 are SGHRS and YFSETQ. V was clipped by 4 bases and J by 4 bases, with 9 bases between them. The CDR3 consists of 14 residues.

A few counts support this clonotype. The chain uses TRBV28 and TRBJ2-3, with TRBD1 as a possible D gene (6 bases). Trimming removed 2 bases from V and 6 bases from J, with 12 bases in between. CDR1 and CDR2 from the germline V gene are MDHEN and SYDVKM. This CDR3 spans 14 amino acids. The CDR3 sequence is CASSLRTGLDTQYF. The CDR3, as DNA: TGTGCCAGCAGTTTACGCACAGGGCTGGATACGCAGTATTTT.

The CDR3 region is CASSEYGTSGGARDEQFF. The CDR3 bases are TGTGCCAGCAGTGAATATGGGACTAGCGGGGGGGCACGGGATGAGCAGTTCTTC. The chain employs TRBV6-1 and TRBJ2-1; 16 bases are a match to TRBD2. Trimming at V came to 2 bases and at J to 8 bases, leaving 9 bases not matched to a gene. From germline, CDR1 is MNHNS and CDR2 SASEGT. The CDR3 runs 18 residues.

The V call is TRBV5-1, the J call TRBJ1-1; D possibly corresponds to TRBD1 (5 bases). Germline V lookup: CDR1 SGHRS, CDR2 YFSETQ. There are 14 residues in the CDR3. The ends were cut back, 5 bases at V and 1 base at J, with 12 bases in the middle. This CDR3 reads CASSWTSTNTEAFF. The CDR3 DNA reads as TGCGCCAGCAGTTGGACAAGCACGAACACTGAAGCTTTCTTT.

The chain combines TRBV12-3 or TRBV12-4 with TRBJ2-3; no firm D call. The CDR3 covers 13 residues. Deletions cut 5 bases from V and 6 bases from J, with 12 bases between. The CDR3 region is CASSPSRLDTQYF. The CDR3 coding sequence is TGTGCCAGCAGTCCATCCCGTCTGGATACGCAGTATTTT.

This clonotype was found many times. Germline is not matched at one junction end, which may reflect a read error. V gene TRBV12-3 or TRBV12-4 combines with J gene TRBJ2-7; D possibly uses TRBD1 or TRBD2 (5 bases each). This CDR3 is built from 12 residues. The CDR3 loop is CASSLGAYEQYF. DNA of the CDR3: TGCGCCAGCAGCTTGGGGGCCTACGAGCAGTACTTC.

This clonotype was counted between two and nine times. The chain uses TRBV29-1 and TRBJ2-5; the D call may be TRBD1 or TRBD2 (5 bases each). V was pared by 3 bases and J by 3 bases, with 20 bases between. Germline lookup yields CDR1 SQVTM and CDR2 ANQGSEA. This CDR3 is built from 16 residues. The CDR3 region is CSVDSAGRAAKETQYF. The CDR3 region has the DNA TGCAGCGTTGATTCGGCGGGCAGGGCCGCCAAAGAGACCCAGTACTTC.

This clonotype was counted only a few times. The chain is built from TRBV7-2 and TRBJ1-2; unclear D gene. V was trimmed by 1 base and J by 4 bases, leaving 13 bases between them. Germline V gives CDR1 SGHTA, CDR2 FQGNSA. This CDR3 has 15 residues. For the CDR3, the DNA is TGTGCCAGCAGCTTAGTAGGCGCGGGGTTCTATGGCTACACCTTC. Amino acids: CASSLVGAGFYGYTF.

The chain employs TRBV10-3 and TRBJ1-2; D uncertain. The CDR3 is made up of 14 amino acids. Trimming removed 0 bases at V and 4 bases at J, with 9 bases between. The germline V gene has CDR1 ENHRY and CDR2 SYGVKD. The CDR3 DNA reads TGTGCCATCAGTGAGTCTGCAGGCAGCTATGGCTACACCTTC. Its translation is CAISESAGSYGYTF.

This clonotype was seen only a few times. The CDR3 bases are TGCGCCAGCAGCTCAGGGATTGAGACCCAGTACTTC. This translates into CASSSGIETQYF. The chain is built from TRBV5-1 and TRBJ2-5; TRBD1 might be the D (5 bases). The germline V and J ends were trimmed by 3 bases and 5 bases, with 8 bases remaining between them. The germline CDR1 and CDR2 sequences are SGHRS and YFSETQ. The CDR3 is made up of 12 amino acids.

This clonotype appeared a few times. The chain employs TRBV12-3 or TRBV12-4 and TRBJ2-3; no firm D call. The V gene lost 3 bases and the J gene lost 7 bases, with 2 bases spanning the gap. This CDR3 has 10 amino acids. The CDR3: CASSFNTQYF. Here the CDR3 DNA reads TGTGCCAGCAGTTTCAATACGCAGTATTTT.

The chain uses TRBV14 and TRBJ2-7; 8 bases are a match to TRBD1. The length of the CDR3 is 14 residues. Germline V gene sequence: CDR1 SGHDN, CDR2 FVKESK. V lost 1 base to trimming and J lost 2 bases; unmatched junction nucleotides: 1. CDR3 loop: CASSQGTGPYEQYF. In nucleotides, the CDR3 is TGTGCCAGCAGCCAAGGGACAGGGCCCTACGAGCAGTACTTC.